These 2 T cell receptor beta chains came from one sample sequenced in a study of blood T cell repertoires in COVID-19 (dated by TCRdb to about 2020). The method behind the library was the immunoSEQ multiplex PCR assay. TCRdb retrieved this table from immuneACCESS and kept in-frame rearrangements only. Not all clones are present; in checked studies, unresolved V genes account for under half, and no reason is known for the remainder. The sample has approximately 500,000 clones on record, 80% to 90% of them singletons. Approximately 3.2% of the sample is held by the ten biggest clonotypes. Source material: peripheral blood. Receptor source: a human donor in a cohort sampled during active COVID-19.

This chain links TRBV10-3 with TRBJ1-1, with D unresolved. With 2 bases removed from V and 8 bases from J, the gap between germline ends came to 9 bases. From germline, CDR1 is ENHRY and CDR2 SYGVKD. The CDR3 has 12 residues. For the CDR3, the DNA is TGTGCCATCAGTGAGATCCGGGAAGAAGCTTTCTTT. This encodes CAISEIREEAFF.

This chain connects TRBV15 to TRBJ2-7; 13 bases align to TRBD2. This CDR3 spans 16 amino acids. Germline CDR1 LNHNV, CDR2 YYDKDF (reference sequence). V dropped 0 bases and J dropped 6; count of bases not matched to a gene: 5. This CDR3 is CATSRELAGGPSEQYF. CDR3 DNA: TGTGCCACCAGCAGAGAACTAGCGGGAGGGCCAAGCGAGCAGTACTTC.